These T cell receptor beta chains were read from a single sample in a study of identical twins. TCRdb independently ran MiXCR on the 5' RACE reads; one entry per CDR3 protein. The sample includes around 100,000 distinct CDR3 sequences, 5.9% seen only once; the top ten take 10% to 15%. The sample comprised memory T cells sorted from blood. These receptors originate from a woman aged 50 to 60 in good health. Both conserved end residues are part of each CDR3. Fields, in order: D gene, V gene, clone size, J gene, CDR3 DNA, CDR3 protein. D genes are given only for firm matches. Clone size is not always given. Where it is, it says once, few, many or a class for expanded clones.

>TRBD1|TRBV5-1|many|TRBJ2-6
TGCGCCAGCAGCTTACGGACAGGGAGGTCTGGGGCCAACGTCCTGACTTTC
CASSLRTGRSGANVLTF
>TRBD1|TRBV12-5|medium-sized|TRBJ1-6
TGTGCTAGTGGTTTGGTACATCTTGTGACAGGGAAAGGACAGGATTCACCCCTCCACTTT
CASGLVHLVTGKGQDSPLHF
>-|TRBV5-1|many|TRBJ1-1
TGCGCCAGCAGCTTGGGCCCAAGGAATGAAGCTTTCTTT
CASSLGPRNEAFF
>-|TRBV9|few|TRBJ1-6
TGTGCCAGCAGCGTAGTGGCGGCGGGCTCACCCCTCCACTTT
CASSVVAAGSPLHF
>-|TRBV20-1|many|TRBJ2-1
TGCAGTGCTAACAGGGTAGGGGATTGGAATGAGCAGTTCTTC
CSANRVGDWNEQFF
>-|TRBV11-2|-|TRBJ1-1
TGTGCCAGCAGCCCGATGGGGCGCGGCACTGAAGCTTTCTTT
CASSPMGRGTEAFF
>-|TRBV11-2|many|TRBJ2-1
TGTGCCAGCAGCTTAGAACCAGACACGGCTAACAATGAGCAGTTCTTC
CASSLEPDTANNEQFF
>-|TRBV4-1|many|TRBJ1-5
TGCGCCAGCAGCCAAGTCGCAGCTAGCAATCAGCCCCAGCATTTT
CASSQVAASNQPQHF
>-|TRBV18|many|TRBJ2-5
TGTGCCAGCTCATACGGGTCTCCCCGGGGAGAGACCCAGTACTTC
CASSYGSPRGETQYF
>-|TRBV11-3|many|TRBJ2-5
TGTGCCAGCAGCTTAAGGACTGCCGGAGAGACCCAGTACTTC
CASSLRTAGETQYF
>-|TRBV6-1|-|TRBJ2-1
TGTGCCAGCAGTGAAGTAGACAGCTACAATGAGCAGTTCTTC
CASSEVDSYNEQFF
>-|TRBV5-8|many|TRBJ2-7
TGTGCCAGCAGCTTTTCAACAGGGATTACCTACGAGCAGTACTTC
CASSFSTGITYEQYF
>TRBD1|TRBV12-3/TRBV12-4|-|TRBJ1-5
TGTGCCAGCAGTACCTTTACCGACAGGGTCAATCAGCCCCAGCATTTT
CASSTFTDRVNQPQHF
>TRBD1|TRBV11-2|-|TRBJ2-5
TGTGCCAGCAGCCTTGGGGCAGGGGGACACCAAGAGACCCAGTACTTC
CASSLGAGGHQETQYF
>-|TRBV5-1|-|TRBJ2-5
TGCGCCACCAAAGAGGGGGACCAAGAGACCCAGTACTTC
CATKEGDQETQYF
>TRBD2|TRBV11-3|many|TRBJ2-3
TGTGCCAGCAGTACGAGCGGGAGGGGAGATACGCAGTATTTT
CASSTSGRGDTQYF
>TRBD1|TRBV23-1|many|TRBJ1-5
TGCGCCAGCAGTCAACCAGGACAGGGCTTTGGCAATCAGCCCCAGCATTTT
CASSQPGQGFGNQPQHF
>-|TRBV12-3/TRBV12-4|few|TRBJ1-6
TGTGCCAGCAGCACCTTCGGCCCACCGAGTTCACCCCTCCACTTT
CASSTFGPPSSPLHF
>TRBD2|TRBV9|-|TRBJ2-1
TGTGCCAGCAGCGTCGGACTAGCGGGCGCCTTTAGCTCCTACAATGAGCAGTTCTTC
CASSVGLAGAFSSYNEQFF
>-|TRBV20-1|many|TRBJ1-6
TGCAGTGCTAGATTGGGGGGCTATAATTCACCCCTCCACTTT
CSARLGGYNSPLHF
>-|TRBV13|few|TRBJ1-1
TGTGCCAGCAGCTTAGGCCAGAGAGACACTGAAGCTTTCTTT
CASSLGQRDTEAFF
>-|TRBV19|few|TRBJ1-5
TGTGCCAGTAGTGCTTTATCGGGAGGGTATAGCAATCAGCCCCAGCATTTT
CASSALSGGYSNQPQHF
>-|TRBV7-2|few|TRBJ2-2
TGTGCCAGCAGCTTAGTCAGGGCCGGGGAGCTGTTTTTT
CASSLVRAGELFF
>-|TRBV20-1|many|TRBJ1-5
TGCAGTGTCGCAGAGGGGGTATTGCAGCCCCAGCATTTT
CSVAEGVLQPQHF
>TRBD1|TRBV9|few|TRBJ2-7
TGTGCCAGCAGCGTCCAGGGACAGGGGGTCGAGCAGTACTTC
CASSVQGQGVEQYF
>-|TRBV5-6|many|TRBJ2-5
TGTGCCAGCAGCCGCCGCCCGATCCCCCGACAAGAGACCCAGTACTTC
CASSRRPIPRQETQYF
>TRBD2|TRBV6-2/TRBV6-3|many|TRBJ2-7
TGTGCCAGCAGTCCTGGACTAGCGGCACCCTACGAGCAGTACTTC
CASSPGLAAPYEQYF
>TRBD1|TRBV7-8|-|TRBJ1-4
TGTGCCAGCAGCTGGACGGGACAGGGGACCTCAACTAATGAAAAACTGTTTTTT
CASSWTGQGTSTNEKLFF
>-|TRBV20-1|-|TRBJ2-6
TGCAGTGCTCCCGCGGAGGGGTTCCCCTCTGGGGCCAACGTCCTGACTTTC
CSAPAEGFPSGANVLTF
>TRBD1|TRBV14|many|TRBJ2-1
TGTGCCAGCAGCCACGGGACAGGGTTCAATGAGCAGTTCTTC
CASSHGTGFNEQFF
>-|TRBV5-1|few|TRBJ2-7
TGCGCCAGCAGGCCAGGGTTAATGTCCTACGAGCAGTACTTC
CASRPGLMSYEQYF
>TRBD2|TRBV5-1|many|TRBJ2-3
TGCGCCAGCAGCCTTACACCGGGACTAGCGGGAGGGCCTGGGGATACGCAGTATTTT
CASSLTPGLAGGPGDTQYF
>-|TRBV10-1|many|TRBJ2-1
TGCGCCAGCAGTAAGGGACTTGACTACAATGAGCAGTTCTTC
CASSKGLDYNEQFF
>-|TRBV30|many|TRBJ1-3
TGTGCTTCAGAGAGGGTCTCTGGAAACACCATATATTTT
CASERVSGNTIYF
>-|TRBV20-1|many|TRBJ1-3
TGCAGTGCTATTGGTGGAAACACCATATATTTT
CSAIGGNTIYF
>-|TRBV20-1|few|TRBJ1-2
TGCAGTGCTAAACTACTCGGAGGTAACTATGGCTACACCTTC
CSAKLLGGNYGYTF
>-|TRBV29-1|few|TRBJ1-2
TGCAGCGTAGCCCAGGGTTTGGAGGGCTACACCTTC
CSVAQGLEGYTF
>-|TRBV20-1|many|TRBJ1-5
TGCAGTGCTAGAGTGGGGGGAAGGGCCAATCAGCCCCAGCATTTT
CSARVGGRANQPQHF
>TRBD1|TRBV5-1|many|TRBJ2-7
TGCGCCAGCAGCTACCGTCAACCGCAGGGGGCAGGAAAGAACGAGCAGTACTTC
CASSYRQPQGAGKNEQYF
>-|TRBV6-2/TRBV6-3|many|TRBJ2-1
TGTGCCAGCAGCCTGAGGAGGGGGCTTTCCTTC
CASSLRRGLSF
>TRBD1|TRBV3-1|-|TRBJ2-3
TGTGCCAGCTGTCAGACAGGGTCAGATGCGCAGTATTTT
CASCQTGSDAQYF
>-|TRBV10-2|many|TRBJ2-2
TGCGCCAGCAGTGTGGGAGTCTCCGGGGAGCTGTTTTTT
CASSVGVSGELFF